This is a list of T cell receptor beta chains from one sample in a study of cytomegalovirus exposure and HLA in healthy donors. The data were produced by immunoSEQ multiplex PCR, yet TCRdb's version contains in-frame clones alone and is incomplete. The top ten clones hold more than 0.85% of a sample with tens of thousands of clones, about nine tenths of them seen once. The sequenced sample was PBMCs. All receptors come from a man younger than 35 in good health and CMV-seronegative. The CDR3 runs from the conserved cysteine through the conserved F or W. D genes are given only for firm matches. Rows give clone size only sometimes, using once, few, many, or a class for an expanded clone.

once,TRBJ2-6,TRBV5-6,-,TGTGCCAGCAGCTTAGGGGGCTCTGGGGCCAACGTCCTGACTTTC,CASSLGGSGANVLTF
-,TRBJ2-1,TRBV19,TRBD1,TGTGCCAGTAGTATAGAGTCAGGGGGAACCTTCCAAAGCTCCTACAATGAGCAGTTCTTC,CASSIESGGTFQSSYNEQFF
-,TRBJ2-5,TRBV20-1,-,TGCAGTGCCGACCCCGAGGGGACCCAGTACTTC,CSADPEGTQYF
-,TRBJ2-7,TRBV4-2,TRBD2,TGTGCCAGCAGCCAAGATCTAGCGGGCTCCTACGAGCAGTACTTC,CASSQDLAGSYEQYF
-,TRBJ1-5,TRBV5-6,TRBD1,TGTGCCAGCAGCCGGGACAGAAATCAGCCCCAGCATTTT,CASSRDRNQPQHF
-,TRBJ2-7,TRBV27,TRBD2,TGTGCCAGCAGTTTCGCTAGCGGGAGGGGCTACGAGCAGTACTTC,CASSFASGRGYEQYF
-,TRBJ1-1,TRBV19,TRBD1,TGTGCCAGTACCCAAGAGGAGGGGGCGAGCCCTGAAGCTTTCTTT,CASTQEEGASPEAFF
-,TRBJ1-1,TRBV12-5,-,TGTGCTAGTGGTTTGACACCGAACACTGAAGCTTTCTTT,CASGLTPNTEAFF
-,TRBJ2-1,TRBV6-1,-,TGTGCCAGCAGTCCCTCGTCCGGCAATGAGCAGTTCTTC,CASSPSSGNEQFF
-,TRBJ2-1,TRBV30,-,TGTGCCTGGAGTGTACAGTATGAGCAGTTCTTC,CAWSVQYEQFF
-,TRBJ2-2,TRBV19,TRBD1,TGTGCCACAGCCGGGACAGGGGGATCCGGGGAGCTGTTTTTT,CATAGTGGSGELFF
-,TRBJ1-2,TRBV30,TRBD1,TGTGCCTGGAATAGCAGGGCGACAGGGGGCGTCTATGGCTACACCTTC,CAWNSRATGGVYGYTF
-,TRBJ1-1,TRBV29-1,-,TGCAGCGTTTACAGGAGATTGAACACTGAAGCTTTCTTT,CSVYRRLNTEAFF
-,TRBJ2-1,TRBV10-3,TRBD2,TGTGCCATCAGTGATCTTTCGGGGAGGGGTTACAATGAGCAGTTCTTC,CAISDLSGRGYNEQFF
-,TRBJ1-5,TRBV10-3,-,TGTGCCATCAGTGCAGGGGAGGGTGGACAGCCCCAGCATTTT,CAISAGEGGQPQHF
-,TRBJ1-1,TRBV6-5,-,TGTGCCAGCAGTTTCTCTTTGGTCGGGATGAACACTGAAGCTTTCTTT,CASSFSLVGMNTEAFF
-,TRBJ2-5,TRBV5-4,TRBD2,TGTGCCAGCAGCCTACTAGCGGGAGGAAGCCAAGAGACCCAGTACTTC,CASSLLAGGSQETQYF
-,TRBJ2-6,TRBV28,-,TGTGCCAGCGGTACTCTCTCTGGGGCCAACGTCCTGACTTTC,CASGTLSGANVLTF
-,TRBJ1-4,TRBV5-1,TRBD1,TGCGCCAGCAGTTTTGCCGGACAGGGAAAAGGTGAAAAACTGTTTTTT,CASSFAGQGKGEKLFF
once,TRBJ2-7,TRBV30,TRBD2,TGTGCCTGGCAAACTAATAGCGGGAGTACTTACGAGCAGTACTTC,CAWQTNSGSTYEQYF
-,TRBJ1-4,TRBV4-1,TRBD1,TGCGCCAGCAGCCAAGTACTGACAGGGACGCCAACTAATGAAAAACTGTTTTTT,CASSQVLTGTPTNEKLFF
-,TRBJ1-4,TRBV4-1,-,TGCGCCAGCAGCCGAGTAACCTATGAAAAACTGTTTTTT,CASSRVTYEKLFF
-,TRBJ2-3,TRBV9,-,TGTGCCAGCAGCGTAGGTCCGGGTAGCACAGATACGCAGTATTTT,CASSVGPGSTDTQYF
-,TRBJ2-5,TRBV5-1,TRBD1,TGCGCCAGCAGCCAAACCGGGACAGGGCTTCAAGAGACCCAGTACTTC,CASSQTGTGLQETQYF
-,TRBJ2-3,TRBV19,TRBD2,TGTGCCAGTAGTATATCAGGACTAGCGGGAGTTCCCGATACGCAGTATTTT,CASSISGLAGVPDTQYF
-,TRBJ2-3,TRBV5-6,-,TGTGCCAGCAGCCCCCCCGGATTAGCGACAGATACGCAGTATTTT,CASSPPGLATDTQYF
-,TRBJ1-4,TRBV5-4,-,TGTGCCAGCAGCCCCGACAGGGAAAAACTGTTTTTT,CASSPDREKLFF
-,TRBJ2-3,TRBV5-6,-,TGTGCCAGCAGCTTGGCTCTAGCGTCAGATACGCAGTATTTT,CASSLALASDTQYF
-,TRBJ2-7,TRBV5-1,-,TGCGCCAGCAGCTTGGATTGGGGCCGGACCTACGAGCAGTACTTC,CASSLDWGRTYEQYF
-,TRBJ2-1,TRBV6-6,TRBD2,TGTGCCAGCATTGGGGCTAGCGGGATTCCCAATGAGCAGTTCTTC,CASIGASGIPNEQFF
-,TRBJ2-7,TRBV5-1,TRBD2,TGCGCCAGCAGCTTGCTCCCGGGACTAGAGGACTACGAGCAGTACTTC,CASSLLPGLEDYEQYF
-,TRBJ2-3,TRBV2,TRBD2,TGTGCCAGCAGTGCCCTTAGCGGGAGCTTGGATACGCAGTATTTT,CASSALSGSLDTQYF
-,TRBJ2-2,TRBV6-4,TRBD2,TGTGCCAGCAGGGGACTAGCGGGGACCGGGGAGCTGTTTTTT,CASRGLAGTGELFF
-,TRBJ2-2,TRBV28,TRBD1,TGTGCCAGCAGTCAGGGACAGTACTCAACCGGGGAGCTGTTTTTT,CASSQGQYSTGELFF
once,TRBJ2-3,TRBV6-1,-,TGTGCCAGCAGTGAATCACAATACGCTAGCACAGATACGCAGTATTTT,CASSESQYASTDTQYF
-,TRBJ1-1,TRBV25-1,-,TGTGCCAGCAGTTTAGGGAGGCCCACTGAAGCTTTCTTT,CASSLGRPTEAFF
-,TRBJ2-7,TRBV7-2,TRBD1,TGTGCCAGCAGCTCCAACAGGGGGAACTCCTACGAGCAGTACTTC,CASSSNRGNSYEQYF
-,TRBJ1-1,TRBV5-5,TRBD1,TGTGCCAGCAGCTACACAGGGGGCAGGGAAGCTTTCTTT,CASSYTGGREAFF
-,TRBJ1-1,TRBV6-6,-,TGTGCCAGCTCGGACGGGAGCTACACTGAAGCTTTCTTT,CASSDGSYTEAFF
-,TRBJ2-3,TRBV21-1,-,TGTGCCAGCAGCAAAGCGCAAGGGACTAGCGGGAGAGCGACAGATACGCAGTATTTT,CASSKAQGTSGRATDTQYF
once,TRBJ2-7,TRBV30,-,TGTGCCTGGAGTAGGGGCAGGGCCAGCTCCTACGAGCAGTACTTC,CAWSRGRASSYEQYF
-,TRBJ1-1,TRBV18,-,TGTGCCAGCTCACAAGAGGCCGACACTGAAGCTTTCTTT,CASSQEADTEAFF
-,TRBJ2-2,TRBV2,-,TGTGCCAGCGGGGAGGTTGGGACTCCCGGGGAGCTGTTTTTT,CASGEVGTPGELFF
-,TRBJ2-3,TRBV6-6,TRBD2,TGTGCCAGCAGGCCCTCCACTAGCGGGAGAGGAGATACGCAGTATTTT,CASRPSTSGRGDTQYF
-,TRBJ2-4,TRBV19,-,TGTGCCAGCCATTCTAGAGCCAAAAACATTCAGTACTTC,CASHSRAKNIQYF
once,TRBJ1-1,TRBV28,-,TGTGCCATAAGGGGACACGCGAACACTGAAGCTTTCTTT,CAIRGHANTEAFF
-,TRBJ2-7,TRBV25-1,-,TGTGCCAGCAGTGGTGGACTCGGGGGATGGGAGCAGTACTTC,CASSGGLGGWEQYF
-,TRBJ2-5,TRBV2,TRBD1,TGTGCCAGCAGGGCAGGGACAGGGTCCCGGGAGACCCAGTACTTC,CASRAGTGSRETQYF
few,TRBJ2-7,TRBV25-1,-,TGTGCCAGCAGTGAATCGCACAGGGACTCCTACGAGCAGTACTTC,CASSESHRDSYEQYF
-,TRBJ1-2,TRBV6-6,-,TGTGCCAGCAGTTACTCCGTGAGGCTGGCCTATGGCTACACCTTC,CASSYSVRLAYGYTF
-,TRBJ1-1,TRBV6-5,TRBD1,TGTGCCAGCAGTTACGGGACAGCCATGAACACTGAAGCTTTCTTT,CASSYGTAMNTEAFF
-,TRBJ2-1,TRBV6-5,TRBD1,TGTGCCAGCAGTCTATACAGGGGTGGCGAGCAGTTCTTC,CASSLYRGGEQFF